The TCR beta chain described here comes from a study of T cells in Graves' hyperthyroidism and ophthalmopathy. Patients were excluded for uncontrolled infection, other autoimmune disease, pregnancy or lactation. On this clonotype: Its matching antigen is unknown.

TCR beta CDR3 regions were amplified from RNA. The primer set for the first-round RT-PCR of the TCR CDR3 was HTBI. Each CDR3 protein is one row after TCRdb ran MiXCR on the multiplex PCR reads. The table shows around 300,000 distinct CDR3 sequences, with around a fifth occurring only once. CDR3 length: 15 amino acids. The V gene end was trimmed by 2 bases and the J gene end by 9 bases; junction bases not matched to a gene: 6. CDR1 and CDR2 (germline): SGDLS, YYNGEE. General study points: A model using 13 V-J features told ophthalmopathy apart from stable hyperthyroidism. In blood, most of the thyroid clonotypes expanded above 0.001 were also present.

The chain employs TRBV9 and TRBJ1-6; 9 positions agree with TRBD1. The receptor's source is a man in his forties or fifties with Graves' ophthalmopathy. Sequencing was carried out using blood. In DNA form, the CDR3 reads TGTGCCAGCAGCGTGACCGGGACAGGGAGTTCACCCCTCCACTTT. This gives the protein CASSVTGTGSSPLHF.